This T cell receptor beta chain is from a study of blood T cell repertoires in COVID-19. Across the study: Both acute and convalescent COVID-19 samples were obtained from the United States, Italy and Spain. From T cells, B-cell-depleted T cells, or PBMCs came the material, which was cDNA or gDNA.

CDR1 KGHSH and CDR2 LQKENI come from the germline V gene. The CDR3 spans 14 residues. Trimming took off 6 bases at V and 2 bases at J, with 13 bases between the two ends. As handled by the study authors: Nucleated cell number was recorded as an estimate derived from reference gene primer amplification. This table comes from immunoSEQ multiplex PCR, and its TCRdb copy is limited to in-frame clones, with some not included. The DNA was the basis for D and trimming; V, J and clone size are from that table. The repertoire includes fewer than 85,000 clones, roughly 82% of them detected once, and around 30% sits in the top ten.

The chain has TRBV18 and TRBJ2-5, with D tentatively TRBD1 (6 bases). The receptor comes from a woman aged 80 or over with active or convalescent COVID-19. The material sequenced was peripheral blood. The CDR3 coding sequence is TGTGCCAGCTCCGCCCTACAGGGACAAGAGACCCAGTACTTC. Residues: CASSALQGQETQYF. The full variable domain, completed using reference TRBV18 and TRBJ2-5, is NAGVMQNPRHLVRRRGQEARLRCSPMKGHSHVYWYRQLPEEGLKFMVYLQKENIIDESGMPKERFSAEFPKEGPSILRIQQVVRGDSAAYFCASSALQGQETQYFGPGTRLLVL.